This T cell receptor beta chain was sequenced in a study of blood T cell repertoires in COVID-19. Study in general: T cells, B-cell-depleted T cells, or PBMCs supplied cDNA or gDNA.

Study members were between about 18 and 90 years old and lived in fewer than 30 US regions. Participant-given clinical history determined each cohort assignment. Study processing details: It was from reference gene primer amplification that nucleated cell counts were estimated. Data came from immunoSEQ multiplex PCR; TCRdb stores just in-frame clones and leaves some out. For V, J and clone size, that table is used; D and trimming come from the DNA. The data show some 210,000 clones, about 91% seen once. CDR3 length equals 16 residues. CDR1 and CDR2 (germline): SEHNR, FQNEAQ (reference sequence). V was clipped by 6 bases and J by 1 base, with 15 bases between them.

Specimen: PBMCs or T cells enriched from blood (not recorded which). The receptor's source is a man between 18 and 35 years old with acute COVID-19. The chain couples TRBV7-9 to TRBJ2-2; possibly TRBD1 for D (6 bases). The CDR3 region has the DNA TGTGCCAGCAGGTCGGCCGGGACACAGAACACCGGGGAGCTGTTTTTT. Its protein is CASRSAGTQNTGELFF.